The T cell receptor (beta chain) described here comes from a study of T-cell reconstitution after alpha-beta-depleted transplantation in children. As for this clonotype: Its antigen is unidentified.

The CDR3 consists of 16 residues. Germline V CDR1 and CDR2: MGHRA, YSYEKL. The ends were cut back, 3 bases at V and 2 bases at J, with 17 bases in the middle. Molecular barcoding with unique molecular identifiers was used for the TCRbeta library. TCRdb analysed the PCR reads with MiXCR anew, one entry per CDR3 protein. The sample yields around 800,000 distinct CDR3 sequences, under 20% seen once. Study-wide results and caveats: Elevated TCRbeta diversity at day 60 was traced, in some patients, to surviving recipient T cells and thymic progenitors. After one year, T-cell counts and TCRbeta diversity mostly came from new T cells. Several hundred rapidly expanded clones from non-depleted graft cells reportedly supplied alpha-beta T cells about two months post-transplant.

The source was PBMCs, mostly from graft donor cells, collected 360 days after TCRalphabeta/CD19-depleted stem cell transplant. The clonotype originates from a male patient younger than 18 who had a stem cell transplant for acute lymphoblastic leukemia, so the T cells may come from the graft donor. This sequence joins TRBV4-1 and TRBJ2-7, with D perhaps matching TRBD2 (6 bases). CDR3 in amino acids: CASSQQGLYTTYEQYF. CDR3 bases: TGCGCCAGCAGCCAGCAGGGACTTTATACGACCTACGAGCAGTACTTC.